The 9 T cell receptor beta chains below come from one sample, sequenced in a study of T cells in women clearing cervical HPV infection. The data were produced by immunoSEQ multiplex PCR, yet TCRdb's version contains in-frame clones alone and is incomplete. This sample's table reports 20,000 to 25,000 clones. The source material was blood buffy coat. Receptors originate from a woman between 18 and 69 years old with a cervical HPV16 infection that either progressed to CIN3+ or cleared (not recorded which).

Of note for this clone: The read comes to an end 3 residues before the CDR3 does, leaving the germline J gene to fill in the end. V is TRBV5-6 and J is TRBJ2-5; TRBD2 matches at 9 bases. Germline V lookup: CDR1 SGHDT, CDR2 YYEEEE. The CDR3 length is 14 residues. The junction had 4 bases not matched to a gene; V was cut back by 2 bases and J by 5 bases. Partial CDR3 DNA: TGTGCCAGCAGCTTTAGCGGGAGTGGGGAGACC. It specifies CASSFSGSGET. The complete CDR3 sequence is CASSFSGSGETQYF.

A word on this clone: Read sequence stops 3 residues before the CDR3 end, and the germline J gene provides the missing end. J is TRBJ2-1 and V is TRBV13; TRBD2 matches at 11 bases. The CDR3 is 16 residues long. CDR1 PRHDT and CDR2 FYEKMQ come from the germline V gene (reference sequence). Unmatched junction bases numbered 9, after V lost 4 bases and J lost 7 bases. This chain's CDR3 is CASSSRLAGTVNEQFF. The DNA read from the CDR3 is TGTGCCAGCAGCTCCCGACTAGCGGGAACTGTTAATGAG. Full variable domain (remainder filled in from reference TRBV13 and TRBJ2-1): AAGVIQSPRHLIKEKRETATLKCYPIPRHDTVYWYQQGPGQDPQFLISFYEKMQSDKGSIPDRFSAQQFSDYHSELNMSSLELGDSALYFCASSSRLAGTVNEQFFGPGTRLTVL.

With regard to this clone: The read is 3 residues too short to cover the CDR3 end, so that end is filled in from the germline J gene. The chain links TRBV19 to TRBJ1-1; D is possibly TRBD1 (6 bases). The germline gives CDR1 LNHDA, CDR2 SQIVND (reference sequence). This CDR3 is 13 amino acids long. CDR3 in amino acids: CASSPRTVNEAFF. The sequenced part of the CDR3 DNA is TGTGCCAGTAGCCCGAGGACAGTCAATGAG. The full variable domain, its missing parts supplied by reference TRBV19 and TRBJ1-1, is DGGITQSPKYLFRKEGQNVTLSCEQNLNHDAMYWYRQDPGQGLRLIYYSQIVNDFQKGDIAEGYSVSREKKESFPLTVTSAQKNPTAFYLCASSPRTVNEAFFGQGTRLTVV.

Remarks on this clone: At one end the junction does not follow the germline gene, possibly because of a read error. With the read ending 3 residues before the CDR3 end, the germline J gene is used to fill in that end. The chain links TRBV4-2 to TRBJ2-1, with TRBD2 matching 8 bases. The CDR3 has 18 amino acids. Germline V gene data show CDR1 as LGHNA and CDR2 as YNFKEQ. CDR3: CASSQEASGRSSYNEQFF. The CDR3 bases that were read are TGCGCCAGCAGCCAAGAAGCTAGCGGGCGCAGCTCCTACAATGAG.

Remarks on this clone: The CDR3 extends 3 residues past the end of the read, so its final part is completed from the germline J gene. The chain uses TRBV6-2 or TRBV6-3 and TRBJ1-2, with D tentatively TRBD1 (5 bases). This CDR3 has 13 residues. Germline CDR1 reads MNHEY; CDR2 reads SVGEGT. The CDR3 spells CASRGTSYNDYTF. The part of the CDR3 DNA that was read is TGTGCCAGCAGGGGGACTAGCTACAATGAC.

About this clone itself: A junction boundary mismatches the germline segment, possibly from a read error. The read terminates 3 residues before the CDR3 end, so the remaining end is supplied by the germline J gene. The gene calls are TRBV4-2 and TRBJ2-2; 11 bases are shared with TRBD2. The germline V gene encodes CDR1 LGHNA and CDR2 YNFKEQ. The CDR3 is made up of 15 amino acids. Incomplete CDR3 DNA: TGCGCCAGCAGCCAAGATAGCGGGGGGGTCGGGGAG. Translated: CASSQDSGGVGE. The complete CDR3 reads CASSQDSGGVGELFF.

About this clone itself: The read gets to within 3 residues of the CDR3 end, and the germline J gene fills in the rest. The genes are TRBV19 and TRBJ2-2; 11 nucleotides align to TRBD1. The CDR3 covers 14 residues. In germline, CDR1 is LNHDA, CDR2 SQIVND (reference sequence). J was trimmed by 5 bases and V by 6 bases; bases with no gene match: 2. The chain's CDR3 is CASRGTGGTGELFF. The sequenced CDR3 bases are TGTGCCAGTAGGGGGACAGGGGGTACCGGGGAG.

CDR3 in amino acids: CASRPGTSGRVTDTQYF. The DNA read from the CDR3 is TGTGCCAGTAGGCCCGGGACTAGCGGGAGGGTCACAGATACG. The V call is TRBV19, the J call TRBJ2-3; 16 nucleotides match TRBD2. The read finishes 3 residues shy of the CDR3 end, and the germline J gene is used to complete it. After removal of 6 bases from V and 2 bases from J, the junction contained 5 bases not matched to a gene. Per germline, CDR1 LNHDA and CDR2 SQIVND (reference sequence). The CDR3 has 17 residues.

CDR3 bases read: TGTGCCAGCTCACAAACAGGGGACTCACCG. As protein: CASSQTGDSP. The whole CDR3 sequence reads CASSQTGDSPLFF. J is TRBJ2-2 and V is TRBV18; a weak D match, TRBD1 (7 bases). The read terminates 3 residues ahead of where the CDR3 ends, so the germline J gene completes it. The length of the CDR3 is 13 residues. Germline CDR1 is KGHSH and CDR2 is LQKENI.